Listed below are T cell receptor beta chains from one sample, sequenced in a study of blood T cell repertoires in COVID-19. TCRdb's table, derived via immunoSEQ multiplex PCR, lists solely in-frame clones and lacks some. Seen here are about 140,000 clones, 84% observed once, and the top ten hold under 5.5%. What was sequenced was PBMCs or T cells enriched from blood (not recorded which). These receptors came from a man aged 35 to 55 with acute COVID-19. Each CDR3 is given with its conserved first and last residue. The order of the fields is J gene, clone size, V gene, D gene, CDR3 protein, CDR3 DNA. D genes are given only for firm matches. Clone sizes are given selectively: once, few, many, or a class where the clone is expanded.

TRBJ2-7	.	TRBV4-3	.	CASSQGHGGYEQYF	TGCGCCAGCAGCCAAGGACACGGGGGATACGAGCAGTACTTC
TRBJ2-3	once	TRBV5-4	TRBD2	CASTARLAGEVDTQYF	TGTGCCAGCACCGCCCGACTAGCGGGAGAGGTAGATACGCAGTATTTT
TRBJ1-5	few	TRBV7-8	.	CASSRLAGYNQPQHF	TGTGCCAGCAGCCGTTTGGCAGGCTACAATCAGCCCCAGCATTTT
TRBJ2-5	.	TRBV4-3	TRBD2	CASSQRTSQYQETQYF	TGCGCCAGCAGCCAAAGGACTAGCCAGTACCAAGAGACCCAGTACTTC
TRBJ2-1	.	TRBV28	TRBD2	CASSLPSSGRGSYNEQFF	TGTGCCAGCAGTTTACCCTCTAGCGGGAGAGGCTCCTACAATGAGCAGTTCTTC
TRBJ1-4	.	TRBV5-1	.	CASSLQTNEKLFF	TGCGCCAGCAGCCTCCAGACTAATGAAAAACTGTTTTTT
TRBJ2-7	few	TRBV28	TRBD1	CASIDRGSSYEQYF	TGTGCCAGCATCGACAGGGGGAGCTCCTACGAGCAGTACTTC
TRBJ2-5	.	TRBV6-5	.	CASSYSSRGETQYF	TGTGCCAGCAGTTACTCTAGCCGGGGAGAGACCCAGTACTTC
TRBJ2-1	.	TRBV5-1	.	CASSFRGRAQGPSNEQFF	TGCGCCAGCAGCTTCAGGGGAAGGGCCCAAGGGCCCTCCAATGAGCAGTTCTTC
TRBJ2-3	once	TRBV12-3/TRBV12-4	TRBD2	CASSLGGRAQDF	TGTGCCAGCAGTTTAGGTGGGAGGGCTCAAGATTTT
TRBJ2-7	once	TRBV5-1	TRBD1	CASSPGTGPPTYEQYF	TGCGCCAGCAGTCCCGGGACAGGGCCTCCAACCTACGAGCAGTACTTC
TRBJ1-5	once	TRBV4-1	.	CASSTQYGRNQPQHF	TGCGCCAGCAGCACTCAGTACGGGAGAAATCAGCCCCAGCATTTT
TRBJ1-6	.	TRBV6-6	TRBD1	CASSPGTAYSPLHF	TGTGCCAGCAGTCCCGGGACAGCGTATTCACCCCTCCACTTT
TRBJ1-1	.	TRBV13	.	CASSPSREVTEAFF	TGTGCCAGCAGCCCCTCGCGGGAAGTCACTGAAGCTTTCTTT
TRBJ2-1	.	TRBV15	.	CATSRDLIKRSSYNEQFF	TGTGCCACCAGCAGAGATCTCATTAAGCGGAGCTCCTACAATGAGCAGTTCTTC
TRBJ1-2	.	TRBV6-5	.	CASSRETGYGYTF	TGTGCCAGCAGCCGCGAGACAGGCTATGGCTACACCTTC
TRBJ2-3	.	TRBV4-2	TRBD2	CASSHPQEREGTDTQYF	TGTGCCAGCAGCCACCCTCAGGAGCGGGAAGGCACAGATACGCAGTATTTT
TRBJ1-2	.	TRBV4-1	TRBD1	CASSQDMDRKDYGYTF	TGCGCCAGCAGCCAAGACATGGACAGGAAAGACTATGGCTACACCTTC
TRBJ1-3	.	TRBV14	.	CASSQGQGLGNTIYF	TGTGCCAGCAGCCAAGGCCAGGGGTTGGGAAACACCATATATTTT
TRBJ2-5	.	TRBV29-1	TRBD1	CSVEWGLGQVETQYF	TGCAGCGTTGAATGGGGCCTGGGACAGGTCGAGACCCAGTACTTC
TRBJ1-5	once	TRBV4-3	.	CASSQEWGGHQPQHF	TGCGCCAGCAGCCAAGAATGGGGGGGCCATCAGCCCCAGCATTTT
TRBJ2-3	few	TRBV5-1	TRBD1	CASSFGQVTDTQYF	TGCGCCAGCAGCTTCGGACAGGTCACAGATACGCAGTATTTT
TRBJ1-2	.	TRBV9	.	CASSVATGVSNYGYTF	TGTGCCAGCAGCGTAGCTACCGGGGTATCGAACTATGGCTACACCTTC
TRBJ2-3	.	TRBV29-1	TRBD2	CSSTRRLAGRADTQYF	TGCAGCTCTACACGCCGACTAGCGGGGAGGGCAGATACGCAGTATTTT
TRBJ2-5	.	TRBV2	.	CASSYSGQSQETQYF	TGTGCCAGCAGTTACAGCGGACAGTCCCAAGAGACCCAGTACTTC
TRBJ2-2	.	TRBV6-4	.	CASSPVSAGTGELFF	TGTGCCAGCAGTCCAGTTAGCGCGGGGACCGGGGAGCTGTTTTTT
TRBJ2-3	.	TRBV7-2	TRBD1	CASSLGTGWADTQYF	TGTGCCAGCAGCCTTGGGACAGGGTGGGCAGATACGCAGTATTTT
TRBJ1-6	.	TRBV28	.	CASSLSDRDSPLHF	TGTGCCAGCAGTTTATCCGACAGAGATTCACCCCTCCACTTT
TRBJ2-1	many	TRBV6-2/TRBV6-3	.	CASSTSGSRQFF	TGTGCCAGCAGTACTTCCGGGAGCCGGCAGTTCTTC
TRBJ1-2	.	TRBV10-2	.	CASSEGTPYGYTF	TGCGCCAGCAGTGAGGGGACTCCCTATGGCTACACCTTC
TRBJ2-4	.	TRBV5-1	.	CASSLEGRGQGKNIQYF	TGCGCCAGCAGCTTGGAGGGGCGGGGGCAGGGGAAAAACATTCAGTACTTC
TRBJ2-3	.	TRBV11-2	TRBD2	CASSSLLAGGPTDTQYF	TGTGCCAGCAGCTCCCTACTAGCGGGAGGGCCCACAGATACGCAGTATTTT
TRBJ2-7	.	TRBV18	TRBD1	CASSPGTGIYEQYF	TGTGCCAGCTCACCAGGGACAGGAATTTACGAGCAGTACTTC